Listed below are T cell receptor beta chains from one sample, sequenced in a study of cytotoxic CD8 clonotypes in ibrutinib-treated CLL. Here immunoSEQ multiplex PCR was the method, and the copy in TCRdb shows in-frame clones only, minus some. The data contain around 150,000 clones, more than 65% of them singletons. Sequenced material: PBMCs, taken after 12 months of ibrutinib treatment. The receptor set was obtained from a human donor with chronic lymphocytic leukemia. CDR3s include the opening cysteine and the closing phenylalanine or tryptophan. A D gene is named only where the DNA matches it firmly. The size field is filled for only some rows; it gives once, few, many or a size class.

cdr3_length	v_call	d_call	j_call	clone_size	cdr3_nt	cdr3_aa
16	TRBV18	-	TRBJ2-1	-	TGTGCCAGCTCACCACCGAGTCCAGGAGTCTACAATGAGCAGTTCTTC	CASSPPSPGVYNEQFF
18	TRBV9	-	TRBJ1-1	-	TGTGCCAGCAGCGTAAACGGGAGGTCAGGTTCAGACTACACTGAAGCTTTCTTT	CASSVNGRSGSDYTEAFF
14	TRBV5-8	TRBD1	TRBJ1-2	-	TGTGCCAGCAGCCCGAGGGGGCCCAACTATGGCTACACCTTC	CASSPRGPNYGYTF
15	TRBV6-5	TRBD1	TRBJ2-7	-	TGTGCCAGCAGTAAGGGACAGGGGAAGGCCTACGAGCAGTACTTC	CASSKGQGKAYEQYF
14	TRBV28	-	TRBJ2-7	few	TGTGCCAGCATCAACCAGGGGACCCCCAACGAGCAGTACTTC	CASINQGTPNEQYF
14	TRBV5-1	-	TRBJ1-1	-	TGCGCCAGCAGCTTGGACCCCTCGAACACTGAAGCTTTCTTT	CASSLDPSNTEAFF
15	TRBV9	TRBD1	TRBJ1-4	-	TGTGCCAGCAGCGCGGGGACAGGGCGTAATGAAAAACTGTTTTTT	CASSAGTGRNEKLFF
17	TRBV7-8	-	TRBJ2-2	once	TGTGCCAGCAGCTTAGCAATGGCCAGGGGAAAGGCCGGGGAGCTGTTTTTT	CASSLAMARGKAGELFF
13	TRBV7-9	-	TRBJ2-7	few	TGTGCCAGCAGCGCGGGACCAGTCTACGAGCAGTACTTC	CASSAGPVYEQYF
14	TRBV18	-	TRBJ2-3	-	TGTGCCAGCTCACCTAGTACAGTGGCAGATACGCAGTATTTT	CASSPSTVADTQYF
15	TRBV10-2	-	TRBJ1-2	-	TGCGCCAGCAGTGAAAAAGGGACTCCTAACTATGGCTACACCTTC	CASSEKGTPNYGYTF
15	TRBV11-2	-	TRBJ1-4	-	TGTGCCAGCAGCTCCTCGGCGGGCCCTAATGAAAAACTGTTTTTT	CASSSSAGPNEKLFF
13	TRBV7-8	-	TRBJ2-1	-	TGTGCCAGCAGCTTAAACTCCTACAATGAGCAGTTCTTC	CASSLNSYNEQFF
15	TRBV7-2	-	TRBJ2-3	-	TGTGCCAGCAGCTTCAGGGGTGGAAGCACAGATACGCAGTATTTT	CASSFRGGSTDTQYF
15	TRBV30	TRBD1	TRBJ1-1	-	TGTGCCTGGAGCGAACTGGGACAGAAAAACACTGAAGCTTTCTTT	CAWSELGQKNTEAFF
15	TRBV7-9	TRBD2	TRBJ2-2	once	TGTGCCAGCAGCTTGGGAGGGAATGAGCCCGGGGAGCTGTTTTTT	CASSLGGNEPGELFF
14	TRBV4-3	TRBD1	TRBJ2-1	-	TGCGCCAGCTCAACAGGGGGCGCGGGGAATGAGCAGTTCTTC	CASSTGGAGNEQFF
16	TRBV7-2	TRBD1	TRBJ1-6	-	TGTGCCAGCAGATTTCAGTGGGGACAGGGGAACTCACCCCTCCACTTT	CASRFQWGQGNSPLHF
14	TRBV19	-	TRBJ1-2	-	TGTGCCAGTAGTATGATGACGACACCTCCGGGCTACACCTTC	CASSMMTTPPGYTF
14	TRBV7-2	TRBD2	TRBJ2-7	-	TGTGCCAGCAGCTTCGTTCCGGGAGGCTACGAGCAGTACTTC	CASSFVPGGYEQYF
17	TRBV10-3	TRBD2	TRBJ2-7	once	TGTGCCATCAGTGAACACGGGAGGGTAGCGGGAAACTACGAGCAGTACTTC	CAISEHGRVAGNYEQYF
15	TRBV10-3	TRBD2	TRBJ2-4	-	TGTGCCATCAGTGACCACGGCGGGGGGCAAAACATTCAGTACTTC	CAISDHGGGQNIQYF
19	TRBV15	TRBD2	TRBJ2-5	-	TGTGCCACCAGCAGAGGAGGACTAGCGGGGCGAAGGCCACAAGAGACCCAGTACTTC	CATSRGGLAGRRPQETQYF
13	TRBV5-4	-	TRBJ2-7	-	TGTGCCAGCAGCTTGGAGGACGGACACGAGCAGTACTTC	CASSLEDGHEQYF
13	TRBV29-1	-	TRBJ1-4	-	TGCAGCGTTGTTAGAAATACTAATGAAAAACTGTTTTTT	CSVVRNTNEKLFF
15	TRBV19	-	TRBJ1-1	-	TGTGCCAGTAGTATAGAAGAGGGTCTAAGGGCTGAAGCTTTCTTT	CASSIEEGLRAEAFF
13	TRBV29-1	TRBD1	TRBJ2-7	-	TGCAGCGTGGCGTGGACAGGGAACTACGAGCAGTACTTC	CSVAWTGNYEQYF